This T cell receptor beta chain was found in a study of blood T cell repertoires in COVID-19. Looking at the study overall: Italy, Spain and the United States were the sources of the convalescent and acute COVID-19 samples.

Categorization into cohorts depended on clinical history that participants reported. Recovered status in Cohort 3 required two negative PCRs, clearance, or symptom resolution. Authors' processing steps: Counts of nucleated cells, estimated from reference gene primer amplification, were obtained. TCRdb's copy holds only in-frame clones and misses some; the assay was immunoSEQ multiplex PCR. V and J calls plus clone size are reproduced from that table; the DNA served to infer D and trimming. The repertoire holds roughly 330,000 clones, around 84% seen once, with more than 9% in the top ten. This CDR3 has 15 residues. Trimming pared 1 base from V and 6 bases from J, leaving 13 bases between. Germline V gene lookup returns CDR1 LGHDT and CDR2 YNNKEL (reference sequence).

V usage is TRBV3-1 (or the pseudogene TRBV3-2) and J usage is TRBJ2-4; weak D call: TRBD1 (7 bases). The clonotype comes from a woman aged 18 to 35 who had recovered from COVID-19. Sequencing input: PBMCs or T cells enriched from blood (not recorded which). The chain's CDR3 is CASSQGPGGGNIQYF. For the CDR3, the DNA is TGTGCCAGCAGCCAAGGCCCAGGGGGAGGAAACATTCAGTACTTC.